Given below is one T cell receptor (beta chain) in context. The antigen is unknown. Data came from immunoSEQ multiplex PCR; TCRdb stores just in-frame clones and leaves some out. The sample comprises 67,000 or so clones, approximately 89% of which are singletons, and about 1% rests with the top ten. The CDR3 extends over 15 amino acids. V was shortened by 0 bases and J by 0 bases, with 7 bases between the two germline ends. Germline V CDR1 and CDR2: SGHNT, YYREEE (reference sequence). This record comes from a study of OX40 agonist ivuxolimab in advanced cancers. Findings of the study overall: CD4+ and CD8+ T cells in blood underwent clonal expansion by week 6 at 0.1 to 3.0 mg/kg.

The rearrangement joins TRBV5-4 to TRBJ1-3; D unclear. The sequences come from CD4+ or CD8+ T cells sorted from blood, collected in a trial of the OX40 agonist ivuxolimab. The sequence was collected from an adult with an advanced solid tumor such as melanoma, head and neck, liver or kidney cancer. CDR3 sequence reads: CASSLGIFSGNTIYF. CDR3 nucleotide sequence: TGTGCCAGCAGCTTGGGGATCTTCTCTGGAAACACCATATATTTT.